The next 13 T cell receptor beta chains were all read from a single sample in a study of CD4+ T cells in melanoma (dated by TCRdb to 2021 to 2024). Receptor amplification or capture employed the immunoSEQ multiplex PCR assay. TCRdb took this table from immuneACCESS and kept in-frame rearrangements with V and J called. Such tables lack part of the clones; where checked against another copy, unresolved V genes explain under half of the gap, and the rest is unexplained. This sample holds approximately 110,000 clones; 92% were observed only once. Of the sample, about 3.5% falls within the top ten clones. Source material: peripheral blood. All receptors derive from a human donor with melanoma.

The CDR3 sequence is CASSGVYEQYF. The CDR3 DNA reads TGCGCCAGCAGTGGTGTCTACGAGCAGTACTTC. The gene calls are TRBV10-1 and TRBJ2-7, with D uncertain. Germline V gene sequence: CDR1 WNHNN, CDR2 SYGVQD (reference sequence). The CDR3 consists of 11 residues. V was clipped by 4 bases and J by 3 bases, with 4 bases between them.

The chain joins TRBV7-2 to TRBJ2-2; D call uncertain. The V end was cut by 0 bases, the J end by 6 bases, with 8 bases between. CDR3 length: 14 amino acids. Per the germline V gene, CDR1 is SGHTA and CDR2 is FQGNSA. The DNA for the CDR3 is TGTGCCAGCAGCTTAGCGCAAGGCCCCGGGGAGCTGTTTTTT. Its protein is CASSLAQGPGELFF.

The chain joins TRBV7-9 to TRBJ2-5; TRBD1 agrees at 10 bases. Trimming cost V 11 bases and J 4 bases; bases outside gene matches: 7. Germline V gives CDR1 SEHNR, CDR2 FQNEAQ (reference sequence). The CDR3 is made up of 13 amino acids. CDR3 protein: CAGIRTGGETQYF. The CDR3 bases are TGTGCCGGGATCAGGACAGGGGGAGAGACCCAGTACTTC.

This chain uses TRBV10-3 with TRBJ2-1; no clear D. The germline V gene encodes CDR1 ENHRY and CDR2 SYGVKD. The CDR3 sequence is 15 residues long. Trimming cost V 2 bases and J 2 bases, with 10 bases left between them. The CDR3 sequence is CAISEGVEPYNEQFF. The DNA for the CDR3 is TGTGCCATCAGTGAGGGCGTTGAGCCCTACAATGAGCAGTTCTTC.

V gene TRBV4-1 combines with J gene TRBJ1-1; the D is unclear. Trimming took off 5 bases at V and 0 bases at J, with 16 bases between the two ends. Germline V CDR1 and CDR2: MGHRA, YSYEKL. The CDR3 sequence is 16 residues long. CDR3: CASSDKGQVLNTEAFF. The CDR3 nucleotides are TGCGCCAGCAGCGATAAAGGGCAGGTACTGAACACTGAAGCTTTCTTT.

CDR3 nucleotide sequence: TGTGCCAGCTCACCGGGTTCCGGGGGCGTTGGAAACACCATATATTTT. Translation: CASSPGSGGVGNTIYF. The genes are TRBV18 and TRBJ1-3, with a tentative D call TRBD1 (6 bases). Germline loops: CDR1 KGHSH, CDR2 LQKENI. V was clipped by 3 bases and J by 3 bases, with 15 bases between them. The CDR3 is 16 amino acids. Full variable domain (remainder filled in from reference TRBV18 and TRBJ1-3): NAGVMQNPRHLVRRRGQEARLRCSPMKGHSHVYWYRQLPEEGLKFMVYLQKENIIDESGMPKERFSAEFPKEGPSILRIQQVVRGDSAAYFCASSPGSGGVGNTIYFGEGSWLTVV.

V is TRBV9 and J is TRBJ1-3, with D hard to call. This CDR3 region has 18 residues. Germline CDR1 is SGDLS and CDR2 is YYNGEE. With 0 bases removed from V and 0 bases from J, the gap between germline ends came to 16 bases. The CDR3 DNA sequence: TGTGCCAGCAGCGTAGGATCGGCCGTCATCTTCTCTGGAAACACCATATATTTT. Protein sequence: CASSVGSAVIFSGNTIYF.

The chain uses TRBV30 and TRBJ2-5; a weak D match, TRBD2 (6 bases). Near its end, the DNA agrees better with TRBJ2-7, so the J call may be wrong. This CDR3 is 14 amino acids long. Germline CDR1 reads GTSNPN; CDR2 reads SVGIG (reference sequence). The CDR3 bases are TGTGCCTGGAGTTTAGGGACGGGAGCTTACGAGCAGTACTTC. This encodes CAWSLGTGAYEQYF.

This clone occurred once. This chain uses TRBV27 with TRBJ2-7; TRBD1 is a possible D gene (7 bases). The CDR3 has 17 residues. Trimming cost V 3 bases and J 4 bases, with 22 bases left between them. CDR1 is MNHEY and CDR2 is SMNVEV in the germline V gene (reference sequence). The CDR3 DNA reads TGTGCCAGCAGTTTCGAGGGGGCCCGAGCCGGGGGTTACGAGCAGTACTTC. Translation: CASSFEGARAGGYEQYF.

The count of this clone is one. V is TRBV5-4 and J is TRBJ1-4; D gene ambiguous. Germline loops: CDR1 SGHNT, CDR2 YYREEE (reference sequence). Trimming shortened V by 4 bases and J by 8 bases, and 12 bases separated the two germline ends. This CDR3 spans 13 amino acids. CDR3 loop: CASSQKASEKLFF. The CDR3 nucleotides read TGTGCCAGCAGCCAAAAAGCGAGCGAAAAACTGTTTTTT.

The CDR3 loop is CASSSNVGLANYGYTF. Here the CDR3 DNA reads TGTGCCAGCAGCTCAAACGTGGGTTTAGCTAACTATGGCTACACCTTC. The V and J genes are TRBV7-2 and TRBJ1-2; D is undetermined. Deletions cut 4 bases from V and 0 bases from J, with 15 bases between. The CDR3 has 16 residues. Germline V gene lookup returns CDR1 SGHTA and CDR2 FQGNSA.

CDR3 sequence (DNA): TGTGCCACCGCGTACCTAGCGGGAGGCTCCTACGAGCAGTACTTC. It translates to CATAYLAGGSYEQYF. V gene TRBV10-3 combines with J gene TRBJ2-7; 11 nucleotides align to TRBD2. The CDR3 contains 15 residues. V lost 10 bases to trimming and J lost 0 bases; unmatched junction nucleotides: 8. Germline loops: CDR1 ENHRY, CDR2 SYGVKD.

This clone was observed a few times. The chain is built from TRBV18 and TRBJ2-7, with TRBD1 matching over 10 bases. CDR1 and CDR2 from the germline V gene are KGHSH and LQKENI. The CDR3 spans 15 residues. Trimming took 6 bases from V and 2 from J; bases not matched to a gene: 7. The CDR3 bases are TGTGCCAGCTCCATCTCGGGACAGGGGACCTACGAGCAGTACTTC. Encoded protein: CASSISGQGTYEQYF.